These 20 T cell receptor beta chains originate from one sample sequenced in a study of blood T cells in healthy people across ages. Primers used in a second PCR of about 6 to 11 cycles were a sample-barcoded 5' primer and a J-beta primer mix. TCRdb fed the 5' RACE reads into MiXCR, producing one record per CDR3 protein. The profile shows 1.5 million or so distinct CDR3 sequences, 35% to 45% of them singletons. Input material: blood. These receptors were collected from a woman between 18 and 29 years old in good health.

The chain carries TRBV20-1 and TRBJ2-7; tentatively, D is TRBD1 (5 bases). There are 14 residues in the CDR3. The V and J ends lost 5 bases and 2 bases respectively, with 16 bases between them. CDR1 DFQATT and CDR2 SNEGSKA come from the germline V gene (reference sequence). DNA for the CDR3: TGCAGTGCTGGAGCGACAGCCCTAACCTACGAGCAGTACTTC. It is translated as CSAGATALTYEQYF.

CDR3 loop: CASSVRQGRIDTEAFF. For the CDR3, the DNA is TGTGCCAGCAGCGTCCGACAGGGGAGGATTGACACTGAAGCTTTCTTT. The genes are TRBV7-8 and TRBJ1-1, with 8 bases identical to TRBD1. Per germline, CDR1 SGHVS and CDR2 FQNEAQ. Trimming took 5 bases from V and 3 from J; bases not matched to a gene: 11. The CDR3 spans 16 residues.

This clonotype was found a few times. V is TRBV4-2 and J is TRBJ2-7; TRBD1 aligns across 9 bases. The CDR3 sequence is 16 residues long. V was pared by 0 bases and J by 3 bases, with 6 bases of the junction left unmatched. Germline V CDR1 and CDR2: LGHNA, YNFKEQ. The CDR3 is CASSQDLGQGIYEQYF. The CDR3 DNA sequence: TGTGCCAGCAGCCAAGATCTGGGACAGGGTATCTACGAGCAGTACTTC.

The V and J genes are TRBV20-1 and TRBJ2-5; D gene unclear. CDR3 size: 14 residues. V shed 6 bases and J shed 2 bases, with 16 bases lying between them. In germline, CDR1 is DFQATT, CDR2 SNEGSKA (reference sequence). The CDR3 DNA follows: TGCAGTGCCGGGTCTCGAGGAATTCAAGAGACCCAGTACTTC. It encodes CSAGSRGIQETQYF.

V gene TRBV6-6 combines with J gene TRBJ2-1; TRBD1 aligns across 8 bases. The CDR3 has 15 residues. CDR1 and CDR2 (germline): MNHNY, SVGAGI (reference sequence). V gave up 8 bases and J gave up 0 bases; unmatched junction bases: 6. CDR3 coding DNA: TGTGCCAGCCAAACAGGGGGGAGCTCCTACAATGAGCAGTTCTTC. Residues: CASQTGGSSYNEQFF.

The chain has TRBV11-2 and TRBJ2-1; 7 nucleotides align to TRBD1. V lost 2 bases and J lost 9; bases outside the gene matches: 13. This CDR3 comprises 16 residues. Germline loops: CDR1 SGHAT, CDR2 FQNNGV. The CDR3 here is CASSLSQGDRDSEQFF. CDR3 coding DNA: TGTGCCAGCAGCTTAAGCCAGGGGGATAGAGACAGTGAGCAGTTCTTC.

This clonotype was seen more than once but under ten times. V usage is TRBV12-3 or TRBV12-4 and J usage is TRBJ1-1; no reliable D call. Trimming removed 2 bases from V and 10 bases from J, with 14 bases in between. This CDR3 region has 13 residues. CDR3 loop: CASSLIWSGGAFF. The CDR3 DNA sequence: TGTGCCAGCAGTTTAATTTGGTCGGGTGGAGCTTTCTTT.

This clonotype has just a few counts. The chain joins TRBV6-6 to TRBJ1-4; D might be TRBD1 (6 bases). V lost 2 bases, J lost 13 bases, and 23 bases lay in between. This CDR3 contains 16 residues. Looked up from germline, CDR1 is MNHNY and CDR2 is SVGAGI (reference sequence). The CDR3 loop is CASSYPAQGPSPRLFF. The CDR3 DNA follows: TGTGCCAGCAGTTACCCAGCACAGGGCCCATCTCCTCGACTGTTTTTT.

This clonotype was seen just once. The junction does not match germline at one end; this may be a read error. V is TRBV5-1 and J is TRBJ2-5, with TRBD1 identical over 8 bases. Germline CDR1 reads SGHRS; CDR2 reads YFSETQ. CDR3 length: 14 residues. CDR3 bases: TGCGCTAGCAGCGGTTACAGGGGGGAAGAGATCCAGTACTTC. Translation: CASSGYRGEEIQYF.

The rearrangement links TRBV7-2 to TRBJ2-7; D is undetermined. The V end lost 5 bases, the J end lost 3 bases, and 17 bases lay between the germline ends. The CDR3 is made up of 15 amino acids. Germline V gene data show CDR1 as SGHTA and CDR2 as FQGNSA. CDR3 DNA: TGTGCCAGCAGCCACCCCCCTCTCGCCATCTACGAGCAGTACTTC. This codes for CASSHPPLAIYEQYF.

The gene calls are TRBV14 and TRBJ1-2, with a possible D match to TRBD1 (6 bases). V gave up 2 bases and J gave up 4 bases, with 8 bases separating them. The germline gives CDR1 SGHDN, CDR2 FVKESK. This CDR3 contains 13 residues. Here the CDR3 reads CASSQQGPYGYTF. The DNA for the CDR3 is TGTGCCAGCAGCCAACAGGGGCCCTATGGCTACACCTTC.

V gene TRBV7-9 combines with J gene TRBJ2-3; D not resolved. CDR1 and CDR2 (germline): SEHNR, FQNEAQ (reference sequence). The V end lost 4 bases, the J end lost 3 bases, and 11 bases lay between the germline ends. This CDR3 has 14 residues. Here the CDR3 DNA reads TGTGCCAGCAGCTCCCCTCCCGCAACAGATACGCAGTATTTT. Translating it yields CASSSPPATDTQYF.

The V and J genes are TRBV9 and TRBJ2-7; 7 bases line up with TRBD2. V shed 0 bases and J 7 bases; nucleotides not matched to a gene: 13. This CDR3 has 16 amino acids. Germline V gives CDR1 SGDLS, CDR2 YYNGEE. CDR3: CASSVGSLGGIGEQYF. The CDR3 DNA is TGTGCCAGCAGCGTAGGATCTCTCGGGGGGATTGGGGAGCAGTACTTC.

The CDR3 region is CSVEDLGQDTQYF. The CDR3 DNA sequence: TGCAGCGTTGAAGATCTCGGACAGGATACGCAGTATTTT. The genes are TRBV29-1 and TRBJ2-3, with a possible D match to TRBD1 (6 bases). The V and J ends lost 0 bases and 6 bases respectively, with 10 bases between them. Germline V lookup: CDR1 SQVTM, CDR2 ANQGSEA. The length of the CDR3 is 13 residues.

As for this clonotype: Relative to the germline gene, one junction end is altered; a read error may explain this. The chain is built from TRBV5-5 and TRBJ1-2; tentative D call: TRBD1 (5 bases). Germline V gene sequence: CDR1 SGHKS, CDR2 YYEKEE (reference sequence). The CDR3 loop spans 15 amino acids. The CDR3 spells CASSPSRESNHGYTF. In DNA form, the CDR3 reads TGTGCCAGCAGCCCGTCCAGGGAGAGTAACCATGGCTACACCTTC.

About this clonotype: One end of the junction is discordant with germline, which a read error may explain. This chain joins TRBV29-1 and TRBJ2-1, with no clear D. This CDR3 region has 14 residues. Germline CDR1 reads SQVTM; CDR2 reads ANQGSEA. The CDR3 nucleotides are TGCAGCGTTGCCGACGGAAGCTCCGACAATGAGCAGTTCTTC. Its protein is CSVADGSSDNEQFF.

The V gene is TRBV29-1, the J gene TRBJ2-5; D remains unclear. Trimming took 4 bases from V and 0 from J, leaving 9 bases between them. CDR1 and CDR2 from the germline V gene are SQVTM and ANQGSEA. The CDR3 length is 13 residues. The CDR3 is CSVAPKYQETQYF. The CDR3 bases are TGCAGCGTTGCACCGAAGTACCAAGAGACCCAGTACTTC. The full variable domain, in which reference TRBV29-1 and TRBJ2-5 provide the parts outside the CDR3, is SAVISQKPSRDICQRGTSLTIQCQVDSQVTMMFWYRQQPGQSLTLIATANQGSEATYESGFVIDKFPISRPNLTFSTLTVSNMSPEDSSIYLCSVAPKYQETQYFGPGTRLLVL.

This chain links TRBV5-5 with TRBJ2-5; TRBD1 aligns across 10 bases. The J call could be wrong; TRBJ2-7 is a better fit for the DNA end. Per germline, CDR1 SGHKS and CDR2 YYEKEE (reference sequence). CDR3 length: 16 amino acids. CDR3 sequence: CASSLTVDRGISEQYF. Written as DNA, the CDR3 is TGTGCCAGCAGCTTGACCGTGGACAGGGGGATCTCCGAGCAGTACTTC.

This chain links TRBV20-1 with TRBJ1-2; D remains unclear. Germline V gene lookup returns CDR1 DFQATT and CDR2 SNEGSKA (reference sequence). V lost 2 bases to trimming and J lost 8 bases, with 12 bases between them. The CDR3 has 12 residues. CDR3: CSARWGTMGYTF. The CDR3 DNA is TGCAGTGCTAGATGGGGTACTATGGGCTACACCTTC.

This rearrangement joins TRBV7-9 to TRBJ1-4, with TRBD1 matching 11 bases. Germline V gene lookup returns CDR1 SEHNR and CDR2 FQNEAQ (reference sequence). The CDR3 runs 15 residues. After removal of 3 bases from V and 7 bases from J, the junction contained 4 bases not matched to a gene. The CDR3 DNA follows: TGTGCCAGCAGCTTGGTGGGACAGGGGGTTGAAAAACTGTTTTTT. It is translated as CASSLVGQGVEKLFF.